A single sample gave rise to the 19 T cell receptor beta chains below, sequenced in a study of siplizumab effects on memory and regulatory T cells. The protocol was immunoSEQ multiplex PCR, while the TCRdb copy is restricted to in-frame clones and leaves out a portion. The sample records 90,000 to 150,000 clones, around 93% being singletons. Sequencing used non-Treg CD4+ T cells sorted from blood. These receptors all stem from a human donor in good health.

This chain joins TRBV6-6 and TRBJ1-2; tentatively, D is TRBD1 (6 bases). The V gene lost 4 bases and the J gene lost 1 base, with 10 bases spanning the gap. The CDR3 contains 14 residues. Germline CDR1 MNHNY, CDR2 SVGAGI (reference sequence). In DNA form, the CDR3 reads TGTGCCAGCAGTTCCCCGGACAGTAACTATGGCTACACCTTC. It specifies CASSSPDSNYGYTF.

The chain has TRBV15 and TRBJ1-6; 7 nucleotides agree with TRBD1. Germline V gene lookup returns CDR1 LNHNV and CDR2 YYDKDF (reference sequence). This CDR3 has 17 residues. J was trimmed by 6 bases and V by 3 bases; bases with no gene match: 11. CDR3 in amino acids: CATSSPTGRSPNSPLHF. CDR3 DNA: TGTGCCACCAGCAGTCCGACAGGGAGAAGCCCTAATTCACCCCTCCACTTT.

This sequence joins TRBV7-9 and TRBJ1-1; D unresolved. The CDR3 covers 12 residues. V lost 1 base and J 10 bases, leaving 10 bases between the germline ends. CDR1 and CDR2 from the germline V gene are SEHNR and FQNEAQ (reference sequence). DNA for the CDR3: TGTGCCAGCAGCTTAGATTGGGGAATAGCTTTCTTT. Translating gives CASSLDWGIAFF. Full variable domain (outside the CDR3, taken from reference TRBV7-9 and TRBJ1-1): DTGVSQNPRHKITKRGQNVTFRCDPISEHNRLYWYRQTLGQGPEFLTYFQNEAQLEKSRLLSDRFSAERPKGSFSTLEIQRTEQGDSAMYLCASSLDWGIAFFGQGTRLTVV.

J is TRBJ1-1 and V is TRBV19, with D tentatively TRBD1 (6 bases). The germline V and J ends were trimmed by 6 bases and 0 bases, with 11 bases remaining between them. Germline lookup yields CDR1 LNHDA and CDR2 SQIVND (reference sequence). CDR3 size: 14 residues. In DNA form, the CDR3 reads TGTGCCAGTAGGCACAGGGAGGTGAACACTGAAGCTTTCTTT. Translation gives CASRHREVNTEAFF.

This clone was counted a single time. The chain carries TRBV2 and TRBJ2-5; 8 nucleotides match TRBD2. The V gene end was trimmed by 1 base and the J gene end by 4 bases; junction bases not matched to a gene: 8. CDR1 SNHLY and CDR2 FYNNEI come from the germline V gene. The CDR3 loop spans 16 amino acids. CDR3 amino acids: CASSEEAGGHTETQYF. CDR3 in DNA: TGTGCCAGCAGTGAAGAGGCGGGGGGTCATACAGAGACCCAGTACTTC.

V gene TRBV2 combines with J gene TRBJ1-2, with a tentative D call TRBD1 (5 bases). There are 12 residues in the CDR3. Germline values: CDR1 SNHLY, CDR2 FYNNEI. V dropped 9 bases and J dropped 2 bases, with 10 bases sitting between them. The CDR3 loop is CASSRANYGYTF. The CDR3 bases are TGTGCCAGTAGCAGGGCGAACTATGGCTACACCTTC. Full variable domain (remainder filled in from reference TRBV2 and TRBJ1-2): EPEVTQTPSHQVTQMGQEVILRCVPISNHLYFYWYRQILGQKVEFLVSFYNNEISEKSEIFDDQFSVERPDGSNFTLKIRSTKLEDSAMYFCASSRANYGYTFGSGTRLTVV.

This chain joins TRBV30 and TRBJ1-2; 7 positions match TRBD1. V was pared by 1 base and J by 5 bases, with 7 bases of the junction left unmatched. CDR1 and CDR2 (germline): GTSNPN, SVGIG (reference sequence). This CDR3 contains 14 residues. The CDR3 region has the DNA TGTGCCTGGAGTGCCCCCGGGACAGTATATGGCTACACCTTC. Amino acids: CAWSAPGTVYGYTF.

This rearrangement joins TRBV5-4 to TRBJ1-2, with 7 bases aligning to TRBD1. Germline CDR1 SGHNT, CDR2 YYREEE (reference sequence). The CDR3 runs 13 residues. The V segment lost 0 bases and the J segment 4 bases; nucleotides outside the gene matches: 0. CDR3 bases: TGTGCCAGCAGCTTGGACAGGGGCTATGGCTACACCTTC. Its translation is CASSLDRGYGYTF.

This clone was picked up a small number of times. This chain links TRBV5-6 with TRBJ1-2; 7 bases align to TRBD1. The CDR3 length is 13 residues. V shed 4 bases, J shed 7 bases, and the junction held 7 bases outside the gene matches. Germline V gene data show CDR1 as SGHDT and CDR2 as YYEEEE. DNA for the CDR3: TGTGCCAGCAGCGAGGAGGGGGCACGTGGCTACACCTTC. Translating gives CASSEEGARGYTF.

The chain joins TRBV27 to TRBJ2-6, with 8 bases fitting TRBD1. V dropped 5 bases and J dropped 1; count of bases not matched to a gene: 7. This CDR3 comprises 17 residues. Germline V gene data show CDR1 as MNHEY and CDR2 as SMNVEV (reference sequence). This chain's CDR3 is CASSPGGGKSGANVLTF. The CDR3 DNA reads TGTGCCAGCAGTCCAGGGGGCGGGAAATCTGGGGCCAACGTCCTGACTTTC.

This sequence joins TRBV6-4 and TRBJ1-3; D remains unclear. Germline V gene data show CDR1 as MRHNA and CDR2 as SNTAGT. Trimming removed 7 bases at V and 8 bases at J, with 12 bases between. The length of the CDR3 is 12 residues. The CDR3 protein is CASTNHEDTIYF. Written as DNA, the CDR3 is TGTGCCAGCACCAACCACGAGGACACCATATATTTT.

V usage is TRBV7-3 and J usage is TRBJ2-1, with 8 bases fitting TRBD1. Germline V gives CDR1 SGHTA, CDR2 FQGTGA. Trimming took 5 bases from V and 8 from J; bases not matched to a gene: 5. This CDR3 spans 13 amino acids. The CDR3 nucleotides read TGTGCCAGCAGCGCCGACAGGGGCGATGAGCAGTTCTTC. It codes for CASSADRGDEQFF. Using reference TRBV7-3 and TRBJ2-1 for the parts outside the CDR3, the full variable domain is GAGVSQTPSNKVTEKGKYVELRCDPISGHTALYWYRQSLGQGPEFLIYFQGTGAADDSGLPNDRFFAVRPEGSVSTLKIQRTERGDSAVYLCASSADRGDEQFFGPGTRLTVL.

The chain couples TRBV5-5 to TRBJ1-3, with D uncertain. The CDR3 consists of 16 residues. The V and J ends lost 1 base and 0 bases respectively, with 11 bases between them. The germline V gene has CDR1 SGHKS and CDR2 YYEKEE (reference sequence). CDR3 bases: TGTGCCAGCAGCTTGAGAGTTCAACCCTCTGGAAACACCATATATTTT. It encodes CASSLRVQPSGNTIYF. Full variable domain (rest looked up from reference TRBV5-5 and TRBJ1-3): DAGVTQSPTHLIKTRGQQVTLRCSPISGHKSVSWYQQVLGQGPQFIFQYYEKEERGRGNFPDRFSARQFPNYSSELNVNALLLGDSALYLCASSLRVQPSGNTIYFGEGSWLTVV.

This sequence joins TRBV5-5 and TRBJ2-3, with 12 bases identical to TRBD2. This CDR3 is 16 amino acids long. J was trimmed by 4 bases and V by 1 base; bases with no gene match: 4. The germline V gene encodes CDR1 SGHKS and CDR2 YYEKEE (reference sequence). In nucleotides, the CDR3 is TGTGCCAGCAGCTTGCCCTCTAGCGGGGGGGCAGATACGCAGTATTTT. Translated: CASSLPSSGGADTQYF.

The V call is TRBV6-6, the J call TRBJ2-3; D is ambiguous. Germline-derived CDR1 and CDR2 are MNHNY and SVGAGI (reference sequence). The CDR3 totals 12 residues. Trimming removed 6 bases from V and 6 bases from J, with 10 bases in between. CDR3 region: CASSVPHDTQYF. CDR3 nucleotide sequence: TGTGCCAGCAGCGTCCCTCATGATACGCAGTATTTT.

The chain couples TRBV6-5 to TRBJ2-7; D unclear. Trimming shortened V by 3 bases and J by 2 bases, and 14 bases separated the two germline ends. Looked up from germline, CDR1 is MNHEY and CDR2 is SVGAGI. CDR3 length: 15 residues. The CDR3 DNA follows: TGTGCCAGCAGTTATGACGGACCAGGTCCCTACGAGCAGTACTTC. Translation: CASSYDGPGPYEQYF.

The chain employs TRBV25-1 and TRBJ1-5, with D maybe TRBD1 (5 bases). Germline loops: CDR1 MGHDK, CDR2 SYGVNS. V was trimmed by 8 bases and J by 3 bases, leaving 14 bases between them. This CDR3 has 14 amino acids. CDR3 amino acids: CASSVGGDNQPQHF. The CDR3 DNA sequence: TGTGCCAGCTCCGTCGGGGGAGACAATCAGCCCCAGCATTTT.

The chain is built from TRBV7-9 and TRBJ1-6, with D possibly TRBD1 on 5 matching bases. This CDR3 is built from 15 residues. V was cut by 1 base and J by 9 bases, with 13 bases left in between. Germline V gene sequence: CDR1 SEHNR, CDR2 FQNEAQ (reference sequence). CDR3 protein: CASSLEWGKGSPLHF. Here the CDR3 DNA reads TGTGCCAGCAGCTTAGAGTGGGGGAAGGGTTCACCCCTCCACTTT.

The chain couples TRBV5-5 to TRBJ1-2, with D possibly being TRBD1 (5 bases). The length of the CDR3 is 17 residues. V lost 7 bases, J lost 4 bases, and 26 bases lay in between. Germline V gene data show CDR1 as SGHKS and CDR2 as YYEKEE (reference sequence). CDR3 DNA sequence: TGTGCCAGCTCCCGGGGTTTGTGGGGCGTGGCGGGCTATGGCTACACCTTC. Protein product: CASSRGLWGVAGYGYTF.